The present TCR beta chain was sequenced within a study of human T cells and chemical hapten exposure. Study-level information: Per-sample TCR yields varied mainly from small pooled library volume differences. Study-level findings and limits: With regard to DPC sensitization, TCRs above 1 in 1000 frequency did not change.

Total RNA was extracted from unfractionated whole blood. This clonotype was recorded a few times. What it binds is not known. The CDR3 covers 16 residues. V shed 6 bases and J 6 bases; nucleotides not matched to a gene: 17. Looked up from germline, CDR1 is DFQATT and CDR2 is SNEGSKA (reference sequence). The library tagged each cDNA molecule with unique molecular identifiers. MiXCR, run by TCRdb on the 5' RACE reads, gives a single entry per CDR3 protein. The table shows about 110,000 distinct CDR3 sequences, with approximately 20% occurring only once. This chain uses TRBV20-1 with TRBJ1-5; TRBD1 aligns across 7 bases. The clonotype was recovered from a human donor in good health. CDR3 region: CSADNLGGAGIQPQHF. The DNA of the CDR3 is TGCAGTGCAGATAACCTAGGGGGCGCGGGGATTCAGCCCCAGCATTTT.